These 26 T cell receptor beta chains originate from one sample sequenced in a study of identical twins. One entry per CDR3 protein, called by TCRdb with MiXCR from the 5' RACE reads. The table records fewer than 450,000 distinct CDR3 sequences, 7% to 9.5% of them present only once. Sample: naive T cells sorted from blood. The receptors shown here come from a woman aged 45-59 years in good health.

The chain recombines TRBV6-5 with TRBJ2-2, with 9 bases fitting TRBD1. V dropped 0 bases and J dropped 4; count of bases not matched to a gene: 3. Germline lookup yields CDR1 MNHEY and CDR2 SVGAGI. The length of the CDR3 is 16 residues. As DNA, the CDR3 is TGTGCCAGCAGTTACTCGACAGGGGGAACCACCGGGGAGCTGTTTTTT. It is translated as CASSYSTGGTTGELFF.

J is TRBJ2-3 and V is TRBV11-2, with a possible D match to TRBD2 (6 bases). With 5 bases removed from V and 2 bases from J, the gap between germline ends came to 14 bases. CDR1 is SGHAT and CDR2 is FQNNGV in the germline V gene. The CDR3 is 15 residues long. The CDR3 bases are TGTGCCAGCAGCCGAGGGCGGCGGGACACAGATACGCAGTATTTT. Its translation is CASSRGRRDTDTQYF.

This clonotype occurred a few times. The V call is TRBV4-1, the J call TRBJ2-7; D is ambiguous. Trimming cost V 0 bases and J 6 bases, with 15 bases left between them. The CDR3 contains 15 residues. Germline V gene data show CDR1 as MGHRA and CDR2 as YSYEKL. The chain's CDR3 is CASSQDFSTGFEQYV. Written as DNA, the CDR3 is TGCGCCAGCAGCCAAGATTTCTCCACCGGTTTCGAGCAGTACGTC.

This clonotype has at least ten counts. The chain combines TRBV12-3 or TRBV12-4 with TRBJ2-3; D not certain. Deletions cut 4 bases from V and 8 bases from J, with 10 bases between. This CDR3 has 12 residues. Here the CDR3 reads CASSSRVGTQYF. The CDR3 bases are TGTGCCAGCAGTTCCCGAGTAGGTACGCAGTATTTT.

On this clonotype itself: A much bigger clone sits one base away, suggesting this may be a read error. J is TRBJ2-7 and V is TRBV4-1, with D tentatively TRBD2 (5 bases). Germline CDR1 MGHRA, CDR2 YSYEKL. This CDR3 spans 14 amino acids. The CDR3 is CVSSQEYGDYEQYF. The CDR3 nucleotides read TGCGTCAGCAGCCAAGAATACGGGGACTACGAGCAGTACTTC.

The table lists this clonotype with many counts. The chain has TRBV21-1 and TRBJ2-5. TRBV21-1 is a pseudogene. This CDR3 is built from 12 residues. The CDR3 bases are TGTGCCAGCAGCAATAGGGAAGAGACCCAGTACTTC. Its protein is CASSNREETQYF.

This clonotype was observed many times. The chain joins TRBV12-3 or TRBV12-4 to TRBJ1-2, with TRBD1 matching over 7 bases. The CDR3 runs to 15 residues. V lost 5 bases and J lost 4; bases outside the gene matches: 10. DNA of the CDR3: TGTGCCAGCAGTCCCTCTCAGACAGGGAGCTATGGCTACACCTTC. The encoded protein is CASSPSQTGSYGYTF.

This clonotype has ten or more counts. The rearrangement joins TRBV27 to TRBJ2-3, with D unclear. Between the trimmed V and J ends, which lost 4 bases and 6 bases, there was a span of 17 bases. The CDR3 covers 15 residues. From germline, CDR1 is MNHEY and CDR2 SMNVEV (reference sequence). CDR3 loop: CASSSNVGRVDTQYF. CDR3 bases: TGTGCCAGCAGTTCGAATGTTGGCCGCGTGGATACGCAGTATTTT.

CDR3 coding DNA: TGTGCCAGCCGGAGCGGGACAGACAATCAGCCCCAGCATTTT. This translates into CASRSGTDNQPQHF. This chain links TRBV6-2 or TRBV6-3 with TRBJ1-5; TRBD1 matches 7 bases. The trim removed 8 bases at V and 3 bases at J, leaving 7 bases unmatched. The CDR3 length is 14 residues. The germline V gene has CDR1 MNHEY and CDR2 SVGEGT.

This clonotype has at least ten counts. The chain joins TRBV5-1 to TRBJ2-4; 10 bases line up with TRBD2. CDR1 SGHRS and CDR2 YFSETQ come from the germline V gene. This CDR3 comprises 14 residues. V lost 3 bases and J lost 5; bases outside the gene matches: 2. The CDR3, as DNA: TGCGCCAGCAGCTCCGGGACTAGCGAAAACATTCAGTACTTC. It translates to CASSSGTSENIQYF. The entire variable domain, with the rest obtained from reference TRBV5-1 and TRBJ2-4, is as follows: KAGVTQTPRYLIKTRGQQVTLSCSPISGHRSVSWYQQTPGQGLQFLFEYFSETQRNKGNFPGRFSGRQFSNSRSEMNVSTLELGDSALYLCASSSGTSENIQYFGAGTRLSVL.

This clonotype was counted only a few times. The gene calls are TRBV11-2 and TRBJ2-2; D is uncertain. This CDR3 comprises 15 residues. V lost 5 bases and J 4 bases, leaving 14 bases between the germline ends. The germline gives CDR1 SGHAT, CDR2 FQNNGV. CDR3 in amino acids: CASSIFGSLTGELFF. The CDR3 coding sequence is TGTGCCAGCAGCATATTCGGGTCCCTCACCGGGGAGCTGTTTTTT.

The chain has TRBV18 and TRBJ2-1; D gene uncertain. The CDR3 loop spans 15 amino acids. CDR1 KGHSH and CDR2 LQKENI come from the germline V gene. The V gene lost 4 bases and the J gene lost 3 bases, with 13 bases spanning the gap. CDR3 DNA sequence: TGTGCCAGCTCACGGGAAGGCCGAGACTACAATGAGCAGTTCTTC. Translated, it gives CASSREGRDYNEQFF. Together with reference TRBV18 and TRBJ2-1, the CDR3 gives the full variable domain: NAGVMQNPRHLVRRRGQEARLRCSPMKGHSHVYWYRQLPEEGLKFMVYLQKENIIDESGMPKERFSAEFPKEGPSILRIQQVVRGDSAAYFCASSREGRDYNEQFFGPGTRLTVL.

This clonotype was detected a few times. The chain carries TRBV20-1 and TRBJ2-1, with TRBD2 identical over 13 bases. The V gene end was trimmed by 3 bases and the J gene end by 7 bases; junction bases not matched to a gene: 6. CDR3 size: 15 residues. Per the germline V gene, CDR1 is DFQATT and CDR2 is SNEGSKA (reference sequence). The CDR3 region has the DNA TGCAGTGCTAGTGGACTAGCGGGAGTCGAAAATGAGCAGTTCTTC. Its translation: CSASGLAGVENEQFF.

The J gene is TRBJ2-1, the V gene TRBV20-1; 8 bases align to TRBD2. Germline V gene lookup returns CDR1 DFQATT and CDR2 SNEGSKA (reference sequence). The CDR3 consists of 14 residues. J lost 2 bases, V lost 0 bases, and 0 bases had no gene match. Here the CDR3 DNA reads TGCAGTGCTAGAGACGGGAGGGCCTACAATGAGCAGTTCTTC. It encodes CSARDGRAYNEQFF.

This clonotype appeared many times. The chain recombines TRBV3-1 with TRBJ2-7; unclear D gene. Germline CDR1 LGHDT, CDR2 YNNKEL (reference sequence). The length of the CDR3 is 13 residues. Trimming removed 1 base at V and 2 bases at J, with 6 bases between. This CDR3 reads CASSQGRTYEQYF. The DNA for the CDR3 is TGTGCCAGCAGCCAAGGGCGAACCTACGAGCAGTACTTC.

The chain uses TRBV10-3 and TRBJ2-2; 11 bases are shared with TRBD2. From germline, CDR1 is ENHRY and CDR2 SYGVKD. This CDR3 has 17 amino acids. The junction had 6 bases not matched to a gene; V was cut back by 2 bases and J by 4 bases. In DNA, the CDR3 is TGTGCCATCAGTGAGACTAGCGGGAGAGGAGGCACCGGGGAGCTGTTTTTT. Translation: CAISETSGRGGTGELFF.

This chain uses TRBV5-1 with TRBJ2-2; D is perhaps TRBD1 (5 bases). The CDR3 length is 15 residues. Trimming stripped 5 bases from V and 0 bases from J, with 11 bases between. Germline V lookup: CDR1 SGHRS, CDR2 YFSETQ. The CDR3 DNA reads TGCGCCAGCAGACGAGGACAAACGAACACCGGGGAGCTGTTTTTT. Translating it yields CASRRGQTNTGELFF.

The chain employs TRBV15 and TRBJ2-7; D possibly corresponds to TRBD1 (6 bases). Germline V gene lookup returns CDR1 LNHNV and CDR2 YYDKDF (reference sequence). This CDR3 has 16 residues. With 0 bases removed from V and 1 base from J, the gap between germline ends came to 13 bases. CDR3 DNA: TGTGCCACCAGCAGAGATAGGGGGACGGAGTCCTACGAGCAGTACGTC. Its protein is CATSRDRGTESYEQYV.

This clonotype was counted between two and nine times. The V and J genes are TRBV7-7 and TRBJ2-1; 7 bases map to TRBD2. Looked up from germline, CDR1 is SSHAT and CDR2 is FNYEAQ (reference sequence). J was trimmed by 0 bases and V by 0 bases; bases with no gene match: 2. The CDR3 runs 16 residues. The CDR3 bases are TGTGCCAGCAGCTTAGCGCGCGGGGGCTCCTACAATGAGCAGTTCTTC. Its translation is CASSLARGGSYNEQFF.

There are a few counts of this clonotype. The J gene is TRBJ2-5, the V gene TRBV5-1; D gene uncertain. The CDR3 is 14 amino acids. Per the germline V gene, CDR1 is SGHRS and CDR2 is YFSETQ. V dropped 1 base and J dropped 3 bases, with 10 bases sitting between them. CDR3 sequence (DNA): TGCGCCAGCAGCTTGATTACGAGTAAAGAGACCCAGTACTTC. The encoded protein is CASSLITSKETQYF.

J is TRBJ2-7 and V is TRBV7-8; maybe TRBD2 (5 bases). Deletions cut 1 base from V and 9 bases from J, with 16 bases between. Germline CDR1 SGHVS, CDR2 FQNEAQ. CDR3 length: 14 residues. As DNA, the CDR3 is TGTGCCAGCAGCTTAGAATCCCAGGCAAGCGGGCAGTACTTC. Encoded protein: CASSLESQASGQYF.

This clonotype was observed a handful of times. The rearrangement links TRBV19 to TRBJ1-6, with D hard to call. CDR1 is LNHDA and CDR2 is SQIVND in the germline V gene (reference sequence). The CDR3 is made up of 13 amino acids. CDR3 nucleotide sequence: TGTGGCACGAATATGAAAGGGAATTCACCCCTCCACTTT. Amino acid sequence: CGTNMKGNSPLHF.

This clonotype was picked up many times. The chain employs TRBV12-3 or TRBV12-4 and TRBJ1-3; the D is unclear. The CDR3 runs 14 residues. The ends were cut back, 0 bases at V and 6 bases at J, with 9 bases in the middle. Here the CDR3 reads CASSLARKVNTIYF. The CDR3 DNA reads TGTGCCAGCAGTTTAGCCCGGAAGGTAAACACCATATATTTT.

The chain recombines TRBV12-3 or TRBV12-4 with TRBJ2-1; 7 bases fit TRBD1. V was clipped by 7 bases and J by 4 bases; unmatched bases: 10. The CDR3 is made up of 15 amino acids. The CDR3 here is CASTGRDRGYNEQFF. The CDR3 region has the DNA TGTGCCAGCACCGGCCGGGACAGAGGATACAATGAGCAGTTCTTC.

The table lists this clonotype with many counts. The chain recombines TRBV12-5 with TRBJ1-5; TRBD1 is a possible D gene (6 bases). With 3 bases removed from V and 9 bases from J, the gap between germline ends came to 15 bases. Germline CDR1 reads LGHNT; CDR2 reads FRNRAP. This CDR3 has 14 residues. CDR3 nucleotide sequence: TGTGCTAGTGGTTTCTCAGGGGACCTAAGGCCCCAGCATTTT. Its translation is CASGFSGDLRPQHF.

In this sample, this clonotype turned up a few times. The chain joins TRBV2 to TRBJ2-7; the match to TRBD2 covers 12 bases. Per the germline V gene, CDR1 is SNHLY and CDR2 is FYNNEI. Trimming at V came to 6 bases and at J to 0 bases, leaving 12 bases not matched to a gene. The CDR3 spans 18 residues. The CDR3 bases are TGTGCCAGCAGGGGGGGACTAGCGGGCGGTACAAGCTCCTACGAGCAGTACTTC. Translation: CASRGGLAGGTSSYEQYF.